This entry lists 8 T cell receptor beta chains sequenced from one sample in a study of CD8 T cells in ankylosing spondylitis. TCRdb reprocessed the 5' RACE reads with MiXCR, giving one entry per CDR3 protein. The sample contains some 130,000 distinct CDR3 sequences, 5.5% to 7.5% of which appear only once. The sequenced sample was blood, either unsorted or a sorted T cell fraction (not recorded which). The receptor source for this set is a female donor with ankylosing spondylitis or in good health (not recorded which).

In its sample, this clonotype was seen many times. The chain links TRBV6-5 to TRBJ2-7; unclear D gene. CDR3 size: 12 residues. CDR1 MNHEY and CDR2 SVGAGI come from the germline V gene. V was cut by 8 bases and J by 7 bases, with 15 bases left in between. CDR3 sequence reads: CASRTGTTEQYF. CDR3 nucleotides: TGTGCCAGCCGAACCGGCACTACGGAGCAGTACTTC.

This clonotype was seen ten or more times. V and J are TRBV9 and TRBJ2-2; 11 positions match TRBD2. The CDR3 is made up of 17 amino acids. Germline V lookup: CDR1 SGDLS, CDR2 YYNGEE. Germline trimming cut 5 bases from V and 5 bases from J; bases unmatched to any gene: 11. CDR3 residues: CASRAPGTSGLTGELFF. CDR3 bases: TGTGCCAGCAGGGCTCCGGGGACTAGCGGACTTACCGGGGAGCTGTTTTTT.

Only a few counts were recorded for this clonotype. DNA of the CDR3: TGTGCCAGCAGCTTAGCAGGCAAAAGCACAGATACGCAGTATTTT. It is translated as CASSLAGKSTDTQYF. The rearrangement uses TRBV7-2 and TRBJ2-3; D gene ambiguous. CDR3 size: 15 residues. Germline V gene lookup returns CDR1 SGHTA and CDR2 FQGNSA. V was pared by 0 bases and J by 0 bases, with 7 bases between.

This clonotype was seen at least ten times. The rearrangement links TRBV5-6 to TRBJ1-6, with TRBD1 as a possible D gene (6 bases). CDR3 size: 13 residues. Germline V gene sequence: CDR1 SGHDT, CDR2 YYEEEE. V was pared by 9 bases and J by 4 bases, with 11 bases between. The CDR3 sequence is CATGTQYNSPLHF. The CDR3 DNA sequence: TGTGCCACTGGGACACAGTATAATTCACCCCTCCACTTT.

The V call is TRBV12-3 or TRBV12-4, the J call TRBJ2-1, with TRBD2 matching over 8 bases. Germline trimming cut 5 bases from V and 6 bases from J; bases unmatched to any gene: 9. The CDR3 covers 15 residues. CDR3 in amino acids: CASSSRSGGGNEQFF. The CDR3 DNA reads as TGTGCCAGCAGTAGCCGGAGCGGGGGTGGCAATGAGCAGTTCTTC.

The chain links TRBV30 to TRBJ2-3, with D perhaps TRBD2 (5 bases). Trimming pared 4 bases from V and 0 bases from J, leaving 11 bases between. Germline lookup yields CDR1 GTSNPN and CDR2 SVGIG (reference sequence). This CDR3 is built from 14 residues. The DNA for the CDR3 is TGTGCCTGGACAGGCCGAGGGAGCACAGATACGCAGTATTTT. Protein product: CAWTGRGSTDTQYF.

This clonotype has a count of ten or more. The genes are TRBV12-5 and TRBJ2-3, with D hard to call. CDR1 and CDR2 from the germline V gene are LGHNT and FRNRAP. This CDR3 is 16 amino acids long. Trimming stripped 4 bases from V and 4 bases from J, with 18 bases between. DNA of the CDR3: TGTGCTAGTGGTTCCTCTTCCCCCGGGTGGGCAGATACGCAGTATTTT. It encodes CASGSSSPGWADTQYF.

This clonotype was seen many times. The V call is TRBV7-2, the J call TRBJ2-1, with no clear D. V was clipped by 0 bases and J by 4 bases, with 10 bases between them. This CDR3 is 15 amino acids long. Germline V gives CDR1 SGHTA, CDR2 FQGNSA. The CDR3 DNA sequence: TGTGCCAGCAGCTTAGCCAAATCCCTTTACAATGAGCAGTTCTTC. The encoded protein is CASSLAKSLYNEQFF.